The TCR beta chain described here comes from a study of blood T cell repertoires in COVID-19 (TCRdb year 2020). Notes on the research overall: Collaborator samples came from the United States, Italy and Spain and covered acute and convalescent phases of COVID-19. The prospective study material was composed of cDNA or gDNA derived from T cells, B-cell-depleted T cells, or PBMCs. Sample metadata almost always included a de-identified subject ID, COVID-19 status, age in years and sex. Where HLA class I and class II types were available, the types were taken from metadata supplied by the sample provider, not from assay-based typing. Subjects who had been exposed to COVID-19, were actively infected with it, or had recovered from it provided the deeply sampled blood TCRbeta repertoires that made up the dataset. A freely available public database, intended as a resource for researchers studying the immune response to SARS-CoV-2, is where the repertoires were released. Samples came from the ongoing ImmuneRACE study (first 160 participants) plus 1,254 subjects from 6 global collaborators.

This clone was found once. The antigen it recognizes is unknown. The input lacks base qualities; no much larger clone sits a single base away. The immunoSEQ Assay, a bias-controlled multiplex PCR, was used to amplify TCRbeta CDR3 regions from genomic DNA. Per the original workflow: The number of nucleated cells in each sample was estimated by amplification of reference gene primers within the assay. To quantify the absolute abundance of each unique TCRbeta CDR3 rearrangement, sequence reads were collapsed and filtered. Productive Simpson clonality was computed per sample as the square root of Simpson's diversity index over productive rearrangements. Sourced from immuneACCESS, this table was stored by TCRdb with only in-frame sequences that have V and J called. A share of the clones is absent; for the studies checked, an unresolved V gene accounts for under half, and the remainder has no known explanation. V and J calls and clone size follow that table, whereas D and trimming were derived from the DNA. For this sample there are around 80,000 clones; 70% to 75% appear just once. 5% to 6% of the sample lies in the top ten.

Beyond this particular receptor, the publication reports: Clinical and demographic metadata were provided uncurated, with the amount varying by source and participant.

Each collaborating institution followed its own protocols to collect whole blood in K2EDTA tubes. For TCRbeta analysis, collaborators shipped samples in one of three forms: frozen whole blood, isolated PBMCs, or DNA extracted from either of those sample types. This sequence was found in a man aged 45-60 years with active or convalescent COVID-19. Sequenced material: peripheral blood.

CDR3 region: CASSRTGEGGELFF. Read as DNA, the sequence is TGTGCCAGTAGTCGGACAGGGGAGGGCGGGGAGCTGTTTTTT. The sequence joins TRBV19 to TRBJ2-2; a stretch of 9 junction bases matches TRBD1. The CDR3 goes from the cysteine to the phenylalanine over 14 residues. The entry retains the CDR3 DNA only, 42 bases that are in frame from base 1. CDR1 and CDR2 are read off the germline V gene (reference sequence) as LNHDA and SQIVND. The germline V end is reduced by 5 bases and the J end by 7 bases; junction bases left unmatched: 5.